A single sample is the source of the 27 T cell receptor beta chains below, sequenced in a study of OX40 agonist ivuxolimab in advanced cancers. The protocol was immunoSEQ multiplex PCR, while the TCRdb copy is restricted to in-frame clones and leaves out a portion. The data contain 37,000 or so clones, 85% to 90% of them singletons. Specimen: CD4+ or CD8+ T cells sorted from blood, collected in a trial of the OX40 agonist ivuxolimab. Receptors originate from an adult with an advanced solid tumor such as melanoma, head and neck, liver or kidney cancer.

The CDR3 sequence is CASSEASVTAPKGYGYTF. The CDR3, as DNA: TGTGCCAGCAGCGAAGCCTCGGTGACAGCTCCCAAAGGGTATGGCTACACCTTC. The J gene is TRBJ1-2, the V gene TRBV21-1; TRBD1, the table's D call, lacks a check against the DNA. TRBV21-1 represents a pseudogene. The CDR3 sequence is 18 residues long.

CDR3 loop: CASSQASGGEAFF. The CDR3 bases are TGCGCCAGCAGCCAAGCTTCAGGGGGTGAAGCTTTCTTT. The chain uses TRBV5-1 and TRBJ1-1, with TRBD1 identical over 7 bases. V lost 4 bases to trimming and J lost 7 bases; unmatched junction nucleotides: 7. The CDR3 contains 13 residues. Looked up from germline, CDR1 is SGHRS and CDR2 is YFSETQ.

This sequence joins TRBV7-2 and TRBJ1-2, with D perhaps matching TRBD1 (5 bases). Trimming removed 1 base from V and 7 bases from J, with 13 bases in between. Per germline, CDR1 SGHTA and CDR2 FQGNSA. This CDR3 has 14 amino acids. The CDR3 nucleotides read TGTGCCAGCAGCTTAGGTTCAGGGTCGGGTGGCTACACCTTC. Residues: CASSLGSGSGGYTF.

V gene TRBV11-2 combines with J gene TRBJ1-6; D not resolved. This CDR3 is 14 amino acids long. The ends were cut back, 5 bases at V and 5 bases at J, with 10 bases in the middle. Germline CDR1 SGHAT, CDR2 FQNNGV. CDR3 DNA sequence: TGTGCCAGCAGCCCTTACAGAGATAATTCACCCCTCCACTTT. It specifies CASSPYRDNSPLHF.

The chain combines TRBV14 with TRBJ2-4; D gene unclear. The V gene lost 0 bases and the J gene lost 3 bases, with 9 bases spanning the gap. Germline V gene data show CDR1 as SGHDN and CDR2 as FVKESK. This CDR3 comprises 15 residues. This chain's CDR3 is CASSQDGVGKNIQYF. The CDR3 DNA reads as TGTGCCAGCAGCCAAGATGGAGTGGGCAAAAACATTCAGTACTTC.

The chain carries TRBV6-5 and TRBJ2-7; TRBD1 is a possible D gene (6 bases). The germline CDR1 and CDR2 sequences are MNHEY and SVGAGI. The CDR3 covers 11 residues. V was cut by 6 bases and J by 6 bases, with 9 bases left in between. The CDR3 sequence is CASSQGGEQYF. For the CDR3, the DNA is TGTGCCAGCAGCCAAGGGGGCGAGCAGTACTTC.

The sample holds one count of this clone. This chain uses TRBV11-1 with TRBJ2-3; the D gene is possibly TRBD2 (7 bases). Germline loops: CDR1 SGHAT, CDR2 FQDESV (reference sequence). Trimming removed 7 bases from V and 2 bases from J, with 16 bases in between. The CDR3 totals 15 residues. CDR3 in amino acids: CASTLGGATTDTQYF. The CDR3, as DNA: TGTGCCAGCACGTTGGGGGGGGCCACCACAGATACGCAGTATTTT.

Comments on this clone: One junction end does not reproduce the germline sequence, and a read error may be involved. V and J are TRBV6-5 and TRBJ2-7; TRBD1 matches at 7 bases. This CDR3 comprises 13 residues. CDR1 is MNHEY and CDR2 is SVGAGI in the germline V gene. CDR3: CASSYSETGRPLF. As DNA, the CDR3 is TGTGCCAGCAGTTACTCGGAGACAGGGCGACCTCTATTC.

The chain couples TRBV6-1 to TRBJ2-5, with D possibly TRBD1 on 5 matching bases. The V gene lost 1 base and the J gene lost 7 bases, with 22 bases spanning the gap. This CDR3 is built from 17 residues. CDR1 and CDR2 (germline): MNHNS, SASEGT. The CDR3 DNA reads as TGTGCCAGCAGTGAAGGGTTGGGCAGGGCGACCATTTGGACCCAGTACTTC. Translating gives CASSEGLGRATIWTQYF.

The chain has TRBV6-5 and TRBJ1-1; 8 bases are a match to TRBD1. V lost 5 bases and J lost 6; bases outside the gene matches: 5. Germline assignment: CDR1 MNHEY and CDR2 SVGAGI. This CDR3 has 13 residues. DNA of the CDR3: TGTGCCAGCAGTGTATACAGGGGGTCTGAAGCTTTCTTT. Translated, it gives CASSVYRGSEAFF.

The rearrangement links TRBV5-1 to TRBJ2-7, with unresolved D. Trimming shortened V by 0 bases and J by 0 bases, and 7 bases separated the two germline ends. The germline CDR1 and CDR2 sequences are SGHRS and YFSETQ. The CDR3 covers 14 residues. CDR3 in DNA: TGCGCCAGCAGCTTGGGGCCAAACTCCTACGAGCAGTACTTC. Its protein is CASSLGPNSYEQYF.

The V gene is TRBV5-1, the J gene TRBJ1-1; possibly TRBD1 for D (5 bases). This CDR3 is 14 amino acids long. Looked up from germline, CDR1 is SGHRS and CDR2 is YFSETQ. V lost 0 bases to trimming and J lost 1 base, with 7 bases between them. The CDR3 here is CASSLGRGNTEAFF. CDR3 bases: TGCGCCAGCAGCTTGGGGAGGGGGAACACTGAAGCTTTCTTT. Variable domain in full (rest from reference TRBV5-1 and TRBJ1-1): KAGVTQTPRYLIKTRGQQVTLSCSPISGHRSVSWYQQTPGQGLQFLFEYFSETQRNKGNFPGRFSGRQFSNSRSEMNVSTLELGDSALYLCASSLGRGNTEAFFGQGTRLTVV.

The chain couples TRBV9 to TRBJ2-3; no clear D. Germline V gene sequence: CDR1 SGDLS, CDR2 YYNGEE. The CDR3 has 14 amino acids. V shed 0 bases and J shed 4 bases, with 9 bases lying between them. The CDR3 here is CASSVVGFSDTQYF. DNA for the CDR3: TGTGCCAGCAGCGTAGTAGGCTTTTCAGATACGCAGTATTTT.

The chain has TRBV9 and TRBJ2-3; D is tentatively TRBD1 or TRBD2 (6 bases each). The CDR3 extends over 14 amino acids. Trimming removed 0 bases from V and 3 bases from J, with 8 bases in between. CDR1 is SGDLS, CDR2 YYNGEE, per germline. CDR3 protein: CASSVAGATDTQYF. CDR3 in DNA: TGTGCCAGCAGCGTAGCGGGGGCGACAGATACGCAGTATTTT.

The chain employs TRBV2 and TRBJ2-6; tentative D call: TRBD2 (5 bases). Trimming shortened V by 8 bases and J by 0 bases, and 11 bases separated the two germline ends. The CDR3 is 15 amino acids. Germline V gene data show CDR1 as SNHLY and CDR2 as FYNNEI. CDR3 DNA sequence: TGTGCCAGCCGGGATGGATACTCTGGGGCCAACGTCCTGACTTTC. Encoded protein: CASRDGYSGANVLTF.

J is TRBJ1-5 and V is TRBV6-1, with TRBD1 identical over 7 bases. V lost 4 bases to trimming and J lost 7 bases; unmatched junction nucleotides: 4. The germline CDR1 and CDR2 sequences are MNHNS and SASEGT. The CDR3 totals 13 residues. CDR3: CASSADRDQPQHF. CDR3 nucleotide sequence: TGTGCCAGCAGTGCCGACAGGGACCAGCCCCAGCATTTT.

As concerns this clone: One junction end disagrees with the germline gene, perhaps due to a read error. The rearrangement joins TRBV6-6 to TRBJ1-5, with D uncertain. The germline CDR1 and CDR2 sequences are MNHNY and SVGAGI (reference sequence). The CDR3 consists of 13 residues. CDR3 in amino acids: CTSSSGVGQPQHF. The CDR3 DNA follows: TGTACCAGCAGCTCCGGGGTTGGTCAGCCCCAGCATTTT.

This chain links TRBV27 with TRBJ2-1, with 12 positions matching TRBD2. V was pared by 5 bases and J by 9 bases, with 8 bases of the junction left unmatched. This CDR3 spans 15 amino acids. Germline V lookup: CDR1 MNHEY, CDR2 SMNVEV (reference sequence). This chain's CDR3 is CASSQSSGGAGEQFF. The DNA of the CDR3 is TGTGCCAGCAGTCAATCTAGCGGGGGGGCCGGTGAGCAGTTCTTC.

Here the CDR3 DNA reads TGTGCCAGCAGCTTAAGCAGGGGGGGGGTTACGCAGTATTTT. Translating gives CASSLSRGGVTQYF. This chain joins TRBV7-6 and TRBJ2-3; D tentatively reads TRBD1 or TRBD2 (7 bases each). With 2 bases removed from V and 8 bases from J, the gap between germline ends came to 14 bases. Per the germline V gene, CDR1 is SGHVS and CDR2 is FNYEAQ. This CDR3 has 14 amino acids.

Here the CDR3 reads CAWSSRTGTNEKLFF. The CDR3 DNA reads TGTGCCTGGAGCTCACGGACAGGGACTAATGAAAAACTGTTTTTT. This chain links TRBV30 with TRBJ1-4; 8 bases line up with TRBD1. The V and J ends lost 3 bases and 2 bases, in that order; junction bases with no gene match: 5. This CDR3 is built from 15 residues. CDR1 and CDR2 from the germline V gene are GTSNPN and SVGIG (reference sequence).

This clone was seen a few times. The chain links TRBV19 to TRBJ2-1; 7 nucleotides line up with TRBD1. Germline V gene lookup returns CDR1 LNHDA and CDR2 SQIVND (reference sequence). CDR3 length: 13 amino acids. The ends lost 4 bases at V and 6 bases at J; junction bases unmatched: 3. The CDR3 is CASSNQGVNEQFF. The CDR3, as DNA: TGTGCCAGTAGTAATCAGGGGGTCAATGAGCAGTTCTTC.

This chain links TRBV6-1 with TRBJ1-5; no clear D. CDR1 and CDR2 (germline): MNHNS, SASEGT. The ends were cut back, 4 bases at V and 2 bases at J, with 12 bases in the middle. The length of the CDR3 is 15 residues. As DNA, the CDR3 is TGTGCCAGCAGTGCCGAGGCTACGGGCAATCAGCCCCAGCATTTT. Translated: CASSAEATGNQPQHF.

The chain links TRBV4-3 to TRBJ1-1; D is ambiguous. The V end lost 5 bases, the J end lost 5 bases, and 15 bases lay between the germline ends. The germline gives CDR1 LGHNA, CDR2 YSLEER. This CDR3 region has 14 residues. The CDR3 DNA sequence: TGCGCCAGCAGCTTGGATGAGGGCAGGACTGAAGCTTTCTTT. It translates to CASSLDEGRTEAFF.

CDR3 DNA: TGTGCCAGCAGCCCGAGGAACCCGACTAGCGGGGGCTTGAGCTCCTACAATGAGCAGTTCTTC. Its translation is CASSPRNPTSGGLSSYNEQFF. The rearrangement links TRBV7-8 to TRBJ2-1; 12 nucleotides agree with TRBD2. V was clipped by 5 bases and J by 0 bases; unmatched bases: 17. Germline V gene lookup returns CDR1 SGHVS and CDR2 FQNEAQ. This CDR3 region has 21 residues.

The rearrangement links TRBV11-2 to TRBJ2-3, with D perhaps matching TRBD2 (6 bases). The V end lost 5 bases, the J end lost 6 bases, and 21 bases lay between the germline ends. The CDR3 has 16 residues. In germline, CDR1 is SGHAT, CDR2 FQNNGV. The CDR3 is CASSPGVTWTSDTQYF. The CDR3 nucleotides read TGTGCCAGCAGCCCGGGAGTAACGTGGACTTCGGATACGCAGTATTTT.

A single count supports this clone. The chain recombines TRBV29-1 with TRBJ2-5; weak D call: TRBD2 (5 bases). The V end was cut by 5 bases, the J end by 5 bases, with 12 bases between. Germline CDR1 reads SQVTM; CDR2 reads ANQGSEA. CDR3 size: 12 residues. CDR3 protein: CSVQIRGETQYF. The CDR3 DNA reads TGCAGCGTTCAGATCCGCGGGGAGACCCAGTACTTC.

The V call is TRBV9, the J call TRBJ1-6, with D tentatively TRBD1 (5 bases). The CDR3 has 14 amino acids. V dropped 1 base and J dropped 7 bases, with 9 bases sitting between them. CDR1 is SGDLS, CDR2 YYNGEE, per germline. This CDR3 reads CASSVWGINSPLHF. The DNA of the CDR3 is TGTGCCAGCAGCGTATGGGGGATCAATTCACCCCTCCACTTT.